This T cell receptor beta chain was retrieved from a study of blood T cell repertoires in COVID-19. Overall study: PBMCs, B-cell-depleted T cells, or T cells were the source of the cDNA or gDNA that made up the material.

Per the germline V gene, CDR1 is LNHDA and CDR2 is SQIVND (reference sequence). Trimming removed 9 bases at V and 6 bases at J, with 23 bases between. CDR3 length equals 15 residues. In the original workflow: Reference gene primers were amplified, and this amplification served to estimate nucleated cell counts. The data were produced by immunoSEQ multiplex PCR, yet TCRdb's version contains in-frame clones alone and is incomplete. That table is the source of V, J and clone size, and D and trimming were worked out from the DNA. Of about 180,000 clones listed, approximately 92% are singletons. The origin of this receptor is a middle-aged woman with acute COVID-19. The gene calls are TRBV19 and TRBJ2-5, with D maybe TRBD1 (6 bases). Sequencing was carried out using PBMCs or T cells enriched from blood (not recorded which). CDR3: CARNWGRVSRKTQYF. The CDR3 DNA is TGTGCCAGGAATTGGGGGCGGGTCTCCAGGAAGACCCAGTACTTC.